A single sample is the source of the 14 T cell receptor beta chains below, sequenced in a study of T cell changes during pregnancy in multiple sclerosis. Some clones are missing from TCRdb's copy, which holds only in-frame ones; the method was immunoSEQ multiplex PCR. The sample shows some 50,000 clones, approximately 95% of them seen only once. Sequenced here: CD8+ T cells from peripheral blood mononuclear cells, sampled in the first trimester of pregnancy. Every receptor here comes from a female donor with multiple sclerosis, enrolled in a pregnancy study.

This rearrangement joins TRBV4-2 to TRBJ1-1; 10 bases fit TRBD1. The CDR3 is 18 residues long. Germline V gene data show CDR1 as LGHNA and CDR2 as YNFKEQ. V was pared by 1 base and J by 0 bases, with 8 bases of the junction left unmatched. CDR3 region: CASSQGGGQGLLNTEAFF. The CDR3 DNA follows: TGTGCCAGCAGCCAAGGGGGGGGACAGGGGCTTCTGAACACTGAAGCTTTCTTT.

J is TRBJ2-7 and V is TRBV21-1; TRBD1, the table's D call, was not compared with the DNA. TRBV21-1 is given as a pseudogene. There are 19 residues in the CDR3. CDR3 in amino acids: CASSKESWDTGSLSYEQYF. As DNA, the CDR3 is TGTGCCAGCAGCAAAGAGAGTTGGGACACGGGCTCCCTCTCCTACGAGCAGTACTTC.

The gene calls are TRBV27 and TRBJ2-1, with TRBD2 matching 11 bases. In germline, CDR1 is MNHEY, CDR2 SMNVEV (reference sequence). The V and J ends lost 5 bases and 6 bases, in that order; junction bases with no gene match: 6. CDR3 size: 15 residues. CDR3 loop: CASSPPGTSGNEQFF. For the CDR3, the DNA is TGTGCCAGCAGTCCCCCCGGGACTAGCGGCAATGAGCAGTTCTTC.

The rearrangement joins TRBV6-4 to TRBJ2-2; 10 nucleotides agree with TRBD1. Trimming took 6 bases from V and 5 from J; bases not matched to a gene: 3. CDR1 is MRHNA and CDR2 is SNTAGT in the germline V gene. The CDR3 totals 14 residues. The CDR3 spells CASSPGQGTGELFF. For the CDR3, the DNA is TGTGCCAGCAGCCCGGGACAGGGGACCGGGGAGCTGTTTTTT.

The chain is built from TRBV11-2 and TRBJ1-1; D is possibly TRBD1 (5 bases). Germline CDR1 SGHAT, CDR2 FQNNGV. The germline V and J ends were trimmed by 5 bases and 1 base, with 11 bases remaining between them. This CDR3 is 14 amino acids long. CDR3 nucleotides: TGTGCCAGCAGCCCAGGGTCCCAGAACACTGAAGCTTTCTTT. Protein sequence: CASSPGSQNTEAFF.

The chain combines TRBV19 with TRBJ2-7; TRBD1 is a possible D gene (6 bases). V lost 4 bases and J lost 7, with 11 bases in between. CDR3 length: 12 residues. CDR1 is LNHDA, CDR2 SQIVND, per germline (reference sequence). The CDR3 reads CASSSHREEQYF. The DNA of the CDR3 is TGTGCCAGTAGTAGCCACAGGGAAGAGCAGTACTTC.

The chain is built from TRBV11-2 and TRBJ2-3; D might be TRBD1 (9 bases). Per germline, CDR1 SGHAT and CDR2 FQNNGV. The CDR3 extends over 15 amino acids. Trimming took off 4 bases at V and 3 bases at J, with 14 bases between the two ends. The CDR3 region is CASSSGGTGTDTQYF. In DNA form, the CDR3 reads TGTGCCAGCAGCTCGGGAGGGACAGGGACAGATACGCAGTATTTT.

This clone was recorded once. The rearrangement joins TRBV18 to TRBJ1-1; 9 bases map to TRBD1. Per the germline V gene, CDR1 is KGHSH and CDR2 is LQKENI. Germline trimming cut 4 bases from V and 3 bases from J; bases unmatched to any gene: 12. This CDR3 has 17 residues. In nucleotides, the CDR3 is TGTGCCAGCTCACAGAACAGGGGGCGCCTTTTGGACACTGAAGCTTTCTTT. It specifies CASSQNRGRLLDTEAFF.

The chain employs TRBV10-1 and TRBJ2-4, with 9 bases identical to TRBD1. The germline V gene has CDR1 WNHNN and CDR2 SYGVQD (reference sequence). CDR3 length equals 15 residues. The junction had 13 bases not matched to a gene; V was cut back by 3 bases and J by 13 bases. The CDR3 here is CASSDRDRDPQGQYF. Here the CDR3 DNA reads TGCGCCAGCAGTGATAGGGACAGGGACCCTCAGGGGCAGTACTTC.

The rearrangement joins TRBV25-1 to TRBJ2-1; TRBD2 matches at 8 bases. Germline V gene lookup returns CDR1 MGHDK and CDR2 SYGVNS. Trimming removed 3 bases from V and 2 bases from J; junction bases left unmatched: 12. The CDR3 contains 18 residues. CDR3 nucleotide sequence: TGTGCCAGCAGTGATCCCCCGGGGGGGGAGAGGGCCTACAATGAGCAGTTCTTC. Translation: CASSDPPGGERAYNEQFF. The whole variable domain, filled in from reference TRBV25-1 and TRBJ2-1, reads EADIYQTPRYLVIGTGKKITLECSQTMGHDKMYWYQQDPGMELHLIHYSYGVNSTEKGDLSSESTVSRIRTEHFPLTLESARPSHTSQYLCASSDPPGGERAYNEQFFGPGTRLTVL.

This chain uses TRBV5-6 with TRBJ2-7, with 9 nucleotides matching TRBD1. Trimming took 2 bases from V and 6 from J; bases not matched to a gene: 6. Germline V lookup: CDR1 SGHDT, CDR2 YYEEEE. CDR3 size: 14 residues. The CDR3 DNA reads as TGTGCCAGCAGCTTAGGCGGGACAGGGCGCGAGCAGTACTTC. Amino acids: CASSLGGTGREQYF.

Here the CDR3 reads CAWRDSSGANVLTF. The CDR3 coding sequence is TGTGCCTGGAGGGACAGCTCTGGGGCCAACGTCCTGACTTTC. The rearrangement links TRBV30 to TRBJ2-6; TRBD1 might be the D (6 bases). V gave up 3 bases and J gave up 0 bases, with 6 bases separating them. The CDR3 totals 14 residues. Germline V gives CDR1 GTSNPN, CDR2 SVGIG (reference sequence).

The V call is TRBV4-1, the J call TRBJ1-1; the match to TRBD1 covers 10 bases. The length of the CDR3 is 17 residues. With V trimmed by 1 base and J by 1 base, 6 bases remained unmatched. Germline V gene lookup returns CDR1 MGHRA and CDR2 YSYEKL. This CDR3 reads CASSQVPGQGRNTEAFF. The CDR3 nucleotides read TGCGCCAGCAGCCAAGTCCCGGGACAGGGGCGGAACACTGAAGCTTTCTTT.

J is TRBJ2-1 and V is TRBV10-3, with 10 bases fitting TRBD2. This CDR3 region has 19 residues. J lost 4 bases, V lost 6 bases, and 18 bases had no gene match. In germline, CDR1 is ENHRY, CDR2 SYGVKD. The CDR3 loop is CAISEGSLAGAWDYNEQFF. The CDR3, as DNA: TGTGCCATCAGCGAGGGGAGTCTAGCGGGAGCGTGGGATTACAATGAGCAGTTCTTC.